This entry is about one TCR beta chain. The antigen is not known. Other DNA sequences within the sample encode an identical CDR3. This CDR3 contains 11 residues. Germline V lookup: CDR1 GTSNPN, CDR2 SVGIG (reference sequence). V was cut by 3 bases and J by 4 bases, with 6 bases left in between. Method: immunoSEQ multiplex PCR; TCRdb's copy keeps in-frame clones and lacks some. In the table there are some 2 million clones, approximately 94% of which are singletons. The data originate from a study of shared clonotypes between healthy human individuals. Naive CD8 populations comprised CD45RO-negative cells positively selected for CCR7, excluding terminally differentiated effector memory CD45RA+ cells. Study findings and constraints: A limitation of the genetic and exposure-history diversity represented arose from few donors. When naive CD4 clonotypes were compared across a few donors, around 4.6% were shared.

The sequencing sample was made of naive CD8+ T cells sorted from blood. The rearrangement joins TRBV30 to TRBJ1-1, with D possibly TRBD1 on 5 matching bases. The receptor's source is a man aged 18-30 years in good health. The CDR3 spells CAWSQGTEAFF. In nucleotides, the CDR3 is TGTGCCTGGAGCCAGGGCACTGAAGCTTTCTTT.